This paragraph covers one TCR beta chain sequence. This entry belongs to a study of T cell changes during pregnancy in multiple sclerosis. Generated by immunoSEQ multiplex PCR, the TCRdb table keeps only in-frame clones and is missing some. The sample includes under 45,000 clones, roughly nine tenths of them seen just once. CDR3 length: 16 amino acids. Germline CDR1 is MNHNY and CDR2 is SVGAGI (reference sequence). V shed 6 bases, J shed 1 base, and the junction held 12 bases outside the gene matches. The V gene is TRBV6-6, the J gene TRBJ2-7; 7 bases are shared with TRBD2. Material: CD4+ T cells from peripheral blood mononuclear cells, obtained in the second trimester of pregnancy. The source of this sequence is a female donor in good health, enrolled as a control in a pregnancy study. Here the CDR3 reads CASSPTSAQISYEQYF. CDR3 bases: TGTGCCAGCAGCCCCACTAGCGCCCAAATATCCTACGAGCAGTACTTC.